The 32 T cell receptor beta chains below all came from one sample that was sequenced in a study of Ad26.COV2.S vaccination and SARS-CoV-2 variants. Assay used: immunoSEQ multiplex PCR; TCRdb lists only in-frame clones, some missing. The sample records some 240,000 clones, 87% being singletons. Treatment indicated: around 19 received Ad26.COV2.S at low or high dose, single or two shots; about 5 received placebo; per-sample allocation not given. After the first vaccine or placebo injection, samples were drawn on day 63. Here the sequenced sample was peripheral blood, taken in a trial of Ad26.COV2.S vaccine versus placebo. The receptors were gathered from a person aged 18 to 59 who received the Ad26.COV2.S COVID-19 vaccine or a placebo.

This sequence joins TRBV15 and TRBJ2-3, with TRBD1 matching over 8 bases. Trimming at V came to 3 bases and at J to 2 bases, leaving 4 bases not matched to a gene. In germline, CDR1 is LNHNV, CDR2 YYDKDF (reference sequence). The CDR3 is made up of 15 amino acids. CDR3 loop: CATSSGTGNTDTQYF. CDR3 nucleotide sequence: TGTGCCACCAGCAGCGGGACAGGAAACACAGATACGCAGTATTTT.

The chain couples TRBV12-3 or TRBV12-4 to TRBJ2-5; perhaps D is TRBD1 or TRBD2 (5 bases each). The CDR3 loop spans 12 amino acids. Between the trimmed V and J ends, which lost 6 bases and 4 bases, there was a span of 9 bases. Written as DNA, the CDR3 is TGTGCCAGCAGCCCTGGGGGAGAGACCCAGTACTTC. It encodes CASSPGGETQYF.

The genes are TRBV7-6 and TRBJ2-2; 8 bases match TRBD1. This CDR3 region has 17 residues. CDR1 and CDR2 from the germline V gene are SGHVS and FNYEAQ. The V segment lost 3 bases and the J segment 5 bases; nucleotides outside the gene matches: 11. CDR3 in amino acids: CASSFFWTGKGTGELFF. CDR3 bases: TGTGCCAGCAGCTTTTTCTGGACAGGGAAGGGGACCGGGGAGCTGTTTTTT. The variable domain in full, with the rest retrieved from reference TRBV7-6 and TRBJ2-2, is GAGVSQSPRYKVTKRGQDVALRCDPISGHVSLYWYRQALGQGPEFLTYFNYEAQQDKSGLPNDRFSAERPEGSISTLTIQRTEQRDSAMYRCASSFFWTGKGTGELFFGEGSRLTVL.

CDR3 nucleotide sequence: TGTGCCAGTAGTACGCTTGATAGCGGGCGGAGCACAGATACGCAGTATTTT. This sequence encodes CASSTLDSGRSTDTQYF. This sequence joins TRBV19 and TRBJ2-3; 7 nucleotides agree with TRBD2. V trimming: 4 bases; J trimming: 0 bases; junction bases outside the gene matches: 10. The CDR3 contains 17 residues. Germline CDR1 is LNHDA and CDR2 is SQIVND (reference sequence).

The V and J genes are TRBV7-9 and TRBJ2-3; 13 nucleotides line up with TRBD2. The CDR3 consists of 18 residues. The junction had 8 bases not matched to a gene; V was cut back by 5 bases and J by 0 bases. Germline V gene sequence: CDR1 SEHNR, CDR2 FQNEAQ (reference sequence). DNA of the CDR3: TGTGCCAGCAGCGGCGGGACTAGCGGGGATACTAGCACAGATACGCAGTATTTT. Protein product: CASSGGTSGDTSTDTQYF.

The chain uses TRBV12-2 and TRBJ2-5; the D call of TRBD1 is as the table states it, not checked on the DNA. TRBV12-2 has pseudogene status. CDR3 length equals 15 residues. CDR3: CASRSTTGGMETQYF. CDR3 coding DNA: TGTGCAAGTCGCTCTACGACAGGGGGCATGGAGACCCAGTACTTC.

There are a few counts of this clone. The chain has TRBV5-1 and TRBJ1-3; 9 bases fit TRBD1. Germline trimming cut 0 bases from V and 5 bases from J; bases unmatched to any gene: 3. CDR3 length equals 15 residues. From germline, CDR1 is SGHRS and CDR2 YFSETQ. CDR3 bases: TGCGCCAGCAGCTTGGCTGGGACAGGGCGAAACACCATATATTTT. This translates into CASSLAGTGRNTIYF.

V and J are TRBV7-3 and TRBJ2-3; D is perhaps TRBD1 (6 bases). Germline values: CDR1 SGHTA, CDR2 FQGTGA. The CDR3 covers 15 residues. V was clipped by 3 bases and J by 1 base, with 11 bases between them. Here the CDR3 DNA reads TGTGCCAGCAGCTTGCAGGGGAGCGGCACAGATACGCAGTATTTT. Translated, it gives CASSLQGSGTDTQYF.

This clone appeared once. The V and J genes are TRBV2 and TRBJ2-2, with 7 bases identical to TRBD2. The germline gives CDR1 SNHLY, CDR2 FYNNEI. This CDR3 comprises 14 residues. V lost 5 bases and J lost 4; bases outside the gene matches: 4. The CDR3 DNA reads TGTGCCAGCAGTACCAGGGAGGGCACCGGGGAGCTGTTTTTT. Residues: CASSTREGTGELFF.

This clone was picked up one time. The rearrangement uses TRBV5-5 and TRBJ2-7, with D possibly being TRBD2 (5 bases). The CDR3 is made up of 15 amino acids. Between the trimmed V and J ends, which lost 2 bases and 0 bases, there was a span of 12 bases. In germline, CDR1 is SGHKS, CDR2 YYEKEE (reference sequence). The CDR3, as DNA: TGTGCCAGCAGCTTCGCGGATACTAGCTCCTACGAGCAGTACGTC. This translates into CASSFADTSSYEQYV.

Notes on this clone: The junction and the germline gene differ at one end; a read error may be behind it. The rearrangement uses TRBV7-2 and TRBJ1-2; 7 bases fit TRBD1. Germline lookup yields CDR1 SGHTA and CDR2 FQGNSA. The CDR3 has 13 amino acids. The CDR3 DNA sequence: TGTGCCAGCAGTCTGGCGGGACAGAAAAAGTACGCCTTC. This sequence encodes CASSLAGQKKYAF.

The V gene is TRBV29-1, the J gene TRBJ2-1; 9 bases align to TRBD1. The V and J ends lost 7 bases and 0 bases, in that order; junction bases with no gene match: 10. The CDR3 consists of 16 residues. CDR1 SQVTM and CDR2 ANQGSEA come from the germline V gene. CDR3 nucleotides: TGCAGCGGACGAACAGGGGGCCAATCCTCCTACAATGAGCAGTTCTTC. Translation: CSGRTGGQSSYNEQFF.

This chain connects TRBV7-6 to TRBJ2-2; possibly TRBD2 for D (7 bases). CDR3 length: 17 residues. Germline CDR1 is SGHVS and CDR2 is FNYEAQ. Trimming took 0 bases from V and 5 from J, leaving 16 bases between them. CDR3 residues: CASSLAGGPIATGELFF. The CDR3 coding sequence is TGTGCCAGCAGCTTAGCGGGGGGGCCAATAGCTACCGGGGAGCTGTTTTTT.

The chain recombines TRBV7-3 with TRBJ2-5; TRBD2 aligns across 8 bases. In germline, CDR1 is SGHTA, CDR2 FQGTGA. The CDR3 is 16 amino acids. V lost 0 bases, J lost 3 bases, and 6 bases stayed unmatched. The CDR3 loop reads CASSLTPSGPEETQYF. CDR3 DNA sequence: TGTGCCAGCAGCTTAACCCCTAGCGGGCCTGAAGAGACCCAGTACTTC.

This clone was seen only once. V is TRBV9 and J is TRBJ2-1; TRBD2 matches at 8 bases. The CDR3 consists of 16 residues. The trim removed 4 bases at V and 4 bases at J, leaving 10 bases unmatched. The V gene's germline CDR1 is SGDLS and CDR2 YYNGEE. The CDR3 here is CASSTGGGRAYNEQFF. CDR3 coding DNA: TGTGCCAGCAGCACCGGCGGGGGGAGGGCTTACAATGAGCAGTTCTTC.

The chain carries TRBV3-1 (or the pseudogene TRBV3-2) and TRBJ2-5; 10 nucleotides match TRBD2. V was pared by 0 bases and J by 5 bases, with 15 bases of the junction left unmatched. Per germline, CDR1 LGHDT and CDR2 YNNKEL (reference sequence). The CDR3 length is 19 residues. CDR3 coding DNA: TGTGCCAGCAGCCAAGAATTCGCGGCTAGCGGGAGAAGTTCGGAGACCCAGTACTTC. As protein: CASSQEFAASGRSSETQYF.

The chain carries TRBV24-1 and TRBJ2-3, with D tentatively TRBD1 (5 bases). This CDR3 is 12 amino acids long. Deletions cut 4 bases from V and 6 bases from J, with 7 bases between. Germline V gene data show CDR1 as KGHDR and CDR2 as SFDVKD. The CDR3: CATSDNRDTQYF. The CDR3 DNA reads TGTGCCACCAGTGACAACAGGGATACGCAGTATTTT.

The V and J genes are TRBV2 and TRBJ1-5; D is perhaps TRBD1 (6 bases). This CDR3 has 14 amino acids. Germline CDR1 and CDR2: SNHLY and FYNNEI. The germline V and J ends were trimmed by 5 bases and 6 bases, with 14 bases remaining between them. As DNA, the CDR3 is TGTGCCAGCAGTAGCAGGGGCGTATTTCAGCCCCAGCATTTT. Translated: CASSSRGVFQPQHF.

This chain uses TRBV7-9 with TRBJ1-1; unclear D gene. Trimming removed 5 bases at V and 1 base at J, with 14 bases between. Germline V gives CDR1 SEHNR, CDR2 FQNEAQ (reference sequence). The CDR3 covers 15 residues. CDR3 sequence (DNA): TGTGCCAGCAGCACTCGGGAGGGCGCGAACACTGAAGCTTTCTTT. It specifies CASSTREGANTEAFF.

The CDR3 loop reads CASSEGTGWAKEQYF. Here the CDR3 DNA reads TGTGCCAGCAGTGAGGGGACAGGGTGGGCCAAGGAGCAGTACTTC. J is TRBJ2-7 and V is TRBV2; TRBD1 agrees at 9 bases. V dropped 3 bases and J dropped 7; count of bases not matched to a gene: 10. Per germline, CDR1 SNHLY and CDR2 FYNNEI. There are 15 residues in the CDR3.

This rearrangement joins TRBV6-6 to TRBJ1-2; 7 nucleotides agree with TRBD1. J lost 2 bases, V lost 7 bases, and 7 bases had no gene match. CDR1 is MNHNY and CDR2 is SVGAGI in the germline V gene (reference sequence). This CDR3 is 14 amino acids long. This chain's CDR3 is CASTRDSFNYGYTF. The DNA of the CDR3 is TGTGCCAGCACCCGGGACAGCTTCAACTATGGCTACACCTTC.

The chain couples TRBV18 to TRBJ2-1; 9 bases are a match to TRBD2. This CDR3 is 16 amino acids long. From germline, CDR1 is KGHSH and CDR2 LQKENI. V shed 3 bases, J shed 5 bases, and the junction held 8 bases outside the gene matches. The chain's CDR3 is CASSPPVAGADNEQFF. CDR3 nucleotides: TGTGCCAGCTCACCCCCTGTAGCGGGAGCGGACAATGAGCAGTTCTTC.

This CDR3 is CAISVRGGTDTQYF. In DNA form, the CDR3 reads TGTGCCATCTCAGTGAGGGGGGGCACAGATACGCAGTATTTT. The chain employs TRBV10-3 and TRBJ2-3, with D possibly being TRBD1 or TRBD2 (6 bases each). Trimming cost V 8 bases and J 1 base, with 13 bases left between them. The CDR3 is 14 residues long. The germline V gene encodes CDR1 ENHRY and CDR2 SYGVKD.

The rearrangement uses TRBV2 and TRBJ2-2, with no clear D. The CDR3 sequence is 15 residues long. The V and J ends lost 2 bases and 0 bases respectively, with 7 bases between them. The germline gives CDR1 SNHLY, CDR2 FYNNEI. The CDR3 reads CASSEPQANTGELFF. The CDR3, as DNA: TGTGCCAGCAGTGAACCGCAGGCGAACACCGGGGAGCTGTTTTTT.

CDR3 nucleotide sequence: TGTGCCAGCAGCAATTCAATAGGCAGGCCCCCCGGGGAGCTGTTTTTT. Amino acid sequence: CASSNSIGRPPGELFF. The chain uses TRBV5-4 and TRBJ2-2; D not certain. The CDR3 covers 16 residues. CDR1 and CDR2 from the germline V gene are SGHNT and YYREEE (reference sequence). Trimming took off 4 bases at V and 6 bases at J, with 19 bases between the two ends.

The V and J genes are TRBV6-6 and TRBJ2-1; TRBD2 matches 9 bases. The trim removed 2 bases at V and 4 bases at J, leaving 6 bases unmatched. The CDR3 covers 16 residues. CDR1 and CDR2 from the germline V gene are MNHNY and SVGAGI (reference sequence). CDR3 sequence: CASSYEALAGYNEQFF. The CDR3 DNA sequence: TGTGCCAGCAGTTACGAAGCCCTAGCGGGGTACAATGAGCAGTTCTTC.

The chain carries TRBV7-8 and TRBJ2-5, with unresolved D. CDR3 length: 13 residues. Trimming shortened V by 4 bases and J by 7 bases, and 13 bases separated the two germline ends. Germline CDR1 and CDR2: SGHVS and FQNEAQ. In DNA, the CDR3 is TGTGCCAGCAGCTCCGGACCCACGGGGACCCAGTACTTC. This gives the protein CASSSGPTGTQYF.

The CDR3 nucleotides read TGTGCCAGTAGTACCCAGATTTACTATGGCTACACCTTC. Encoded protein: CASSTQIYYGYTF. The chain recombines TRBV19 with TRBJ1-2; no firm D call. The CDR3 is made up of 13 amino acids. The V end was cut by 4 bases, the J end by 3 bases, with 9 bases between. Germline V CDR1 and CDR2: LNHDA, SQIVND (reference sequence).

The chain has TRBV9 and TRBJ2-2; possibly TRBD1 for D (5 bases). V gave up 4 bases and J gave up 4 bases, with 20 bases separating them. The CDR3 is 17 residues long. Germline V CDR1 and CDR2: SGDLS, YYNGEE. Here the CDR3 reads CASSPRRTTSSTGELFF. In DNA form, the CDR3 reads TGTGCCAGCAGCCCCCGGCGGACAACAAGTAGCACCGGGGAGCTGTTTTTT.

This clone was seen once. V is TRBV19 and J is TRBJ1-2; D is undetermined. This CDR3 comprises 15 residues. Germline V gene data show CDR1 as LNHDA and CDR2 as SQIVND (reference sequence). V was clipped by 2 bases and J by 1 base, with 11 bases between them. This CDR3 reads CASSIRFAVNYGYTF. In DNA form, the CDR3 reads TGTGCCAGTAGTATACGGTTTGCGGTTAACTATGGCTACACCTTC. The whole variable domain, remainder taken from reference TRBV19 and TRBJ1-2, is DGGITQSPKYLFRKEGQNVTLSCEQNLNHDAMYWYRQDPGQGLRLIYYSQIVNDFQKGDIAEGYSVSREKKESFPLTVTSAQKNPTAFYLCASSIRFAVNYGYTFGSGTRLTVV.

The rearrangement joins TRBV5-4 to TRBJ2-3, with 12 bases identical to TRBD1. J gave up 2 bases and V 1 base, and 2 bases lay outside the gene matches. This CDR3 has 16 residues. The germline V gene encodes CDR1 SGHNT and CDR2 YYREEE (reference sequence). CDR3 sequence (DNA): TGTGCCAGCAGCTTGTTGGGACAGGGGGCCACAGATACGCAGTATTTT. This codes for CASSLLGQGATDTQYF.

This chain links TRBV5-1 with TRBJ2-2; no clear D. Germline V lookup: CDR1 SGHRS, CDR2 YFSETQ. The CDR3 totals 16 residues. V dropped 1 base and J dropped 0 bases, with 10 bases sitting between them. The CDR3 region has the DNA TGCGCCAGCAGCTTGCTCACCCCTACGAACACCGGGGAGCTGTTTTTT. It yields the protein CASSLLTPTNTGELFF. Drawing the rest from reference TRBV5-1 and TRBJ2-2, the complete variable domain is KAGVTQTPRYLIKTRGQQVTLSCSPISGHRSVSWYQQTPGQGLQFLFEYFSETQRNKGNFPGRFSGRQFSNSRSEMNVSTLELGDSALYLCASSLLTPTNTGELFFGEGSRLTVL.